Sequencing of this TCR beta chain was carried out in a study of T cell changes during pregnancy in multiple sclerosis. Assay: immunoSEQ multiplex PCR; the TCRdb copy retains only in-frame clones and omits some. The sample lists approximately 73,000 clones; more than 90% were seen once. V lost 5 bases to trimming and J lost 4 bases, with 17 bases between them. The CDR3 spans 15 residues. Germline values: CDR1 LNHDA, CDR2 SQIVND (reference sequence). Specimen: CD4+ T cells from peripheral blood mononuclear cells, collected before pregnancy. The TCR comes from a female donor with multiple sclerosis, enrolled in a pregnancy study. The chain employs TRBV19 and TRBJ1-2, with D perhaps matching TRBD1 (6 bases). The CDR3, as DNA: TGTGCCAGTAGTCCGGGACGAGCGGACAGCTATGGCTACACCTTC. Its protein product is CASSPGRADSYGYTF. Based on the CDR3 plus reference TRBV19 and TRBJ1-2, the full variable domain is DGGITQSPKYLFRKEGQNVTLSCEQNLNHDAMYWYRQDPGQGLRLIYYSQIVNDFQKGDIAEGYSVSREKKESFPLTVTSAQKNPTAFYLCASSPGRADSYGYTFGSGTRLTVV.